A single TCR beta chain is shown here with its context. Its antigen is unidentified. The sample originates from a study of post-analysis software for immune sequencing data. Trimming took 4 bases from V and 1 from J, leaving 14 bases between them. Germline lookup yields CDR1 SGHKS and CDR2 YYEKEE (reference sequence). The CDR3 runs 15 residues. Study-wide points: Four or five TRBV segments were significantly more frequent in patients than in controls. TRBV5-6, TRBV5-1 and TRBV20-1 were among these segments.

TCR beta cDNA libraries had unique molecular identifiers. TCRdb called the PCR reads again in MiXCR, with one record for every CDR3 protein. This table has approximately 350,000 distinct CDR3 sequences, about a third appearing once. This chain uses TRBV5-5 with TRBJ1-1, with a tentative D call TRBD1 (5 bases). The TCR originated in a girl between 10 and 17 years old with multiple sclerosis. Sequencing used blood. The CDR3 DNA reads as TGTGCCAGCAGCATACCAGAAACAGGGAACACTGAAGCTTTCTTT. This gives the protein CASSIPETGNTEAFF.